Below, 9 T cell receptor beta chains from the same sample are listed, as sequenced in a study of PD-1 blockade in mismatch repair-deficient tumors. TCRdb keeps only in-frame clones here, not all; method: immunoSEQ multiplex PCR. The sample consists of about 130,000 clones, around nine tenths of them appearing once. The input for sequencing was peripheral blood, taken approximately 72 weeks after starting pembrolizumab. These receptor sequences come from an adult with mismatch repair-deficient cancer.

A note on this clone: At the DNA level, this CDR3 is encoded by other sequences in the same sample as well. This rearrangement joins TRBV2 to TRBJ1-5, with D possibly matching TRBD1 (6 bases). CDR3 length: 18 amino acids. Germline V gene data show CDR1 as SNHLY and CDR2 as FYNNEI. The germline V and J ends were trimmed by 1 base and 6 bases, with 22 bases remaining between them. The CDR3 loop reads CASSEERHWGRGGQPQHF. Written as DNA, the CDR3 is TGTGCCAGCAGTGAAGAACGACATTGGGGGAGGGGGGGTCAGCCCCAGCATTTT.

CDR3 amino acids: CASSLLSLGGTEQPQHF. The CDR3, as DNA: TGTGCCAGCAGTTTATTGTCGTTGGGCGGGACGGAACAGCCCCAGCATTTT. The rearrangement joins TRBV27 to TRBJ1-5; D might be TRBD1 (5 bases). V shed 1 base and J shed 7 bases, with 20 bases lying between them. The CDR3 covers 17 residues. Germline V CDR1 and CDR2: MNHEY, SMNVEV (reference sequence).

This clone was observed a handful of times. The DNA of the CDR3 is TGTGCCAGCAGCTTTAGCCAGGCCTCTAAATACTACGAGCAGTACTTC. Residues: CASSFSQASKYYEQYF. V is TRBV11-2 and J is TRBJ2-7, with D uncertain. Germline loops: CDR1 SGHAT, CDR2 FQNNGV. The CDR3 runs to 16 residues. V lost 3 bases, J lost 3 bases, and 18 bases lay in between.

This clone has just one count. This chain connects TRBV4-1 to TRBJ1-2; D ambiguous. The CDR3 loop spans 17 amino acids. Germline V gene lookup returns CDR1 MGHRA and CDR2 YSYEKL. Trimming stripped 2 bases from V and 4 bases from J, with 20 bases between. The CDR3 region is CASSQYFGGGSLYGYTF. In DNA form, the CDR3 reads TGCGCCAGCAGCCAATATTTTGGTGGCGGCAGCCTCTATGGCTACACCTTC.

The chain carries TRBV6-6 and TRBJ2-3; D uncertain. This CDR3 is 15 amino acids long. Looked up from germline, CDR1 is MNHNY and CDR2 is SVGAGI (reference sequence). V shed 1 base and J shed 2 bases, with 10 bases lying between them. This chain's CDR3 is CASSYLAGPTDTQYF. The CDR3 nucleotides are TGTGCCAGCAGTTACTTAGCTGGCCCCACAGATACGCAGTATTTT.

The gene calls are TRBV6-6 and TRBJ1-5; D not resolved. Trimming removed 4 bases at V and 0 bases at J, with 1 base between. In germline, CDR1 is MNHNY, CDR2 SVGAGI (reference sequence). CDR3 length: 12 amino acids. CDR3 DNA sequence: TGTGCCAGCAGTTTTAGCAATCAGCCCCAGCATTTT. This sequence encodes CASSFSNQPQHF.

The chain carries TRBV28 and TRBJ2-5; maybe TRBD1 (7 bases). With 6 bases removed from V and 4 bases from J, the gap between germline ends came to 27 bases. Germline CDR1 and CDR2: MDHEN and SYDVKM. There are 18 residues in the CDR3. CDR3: CASSLADRRGALGETQYF. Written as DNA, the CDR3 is TGTGCCAGCAGCCTCGCCGACCGCAGGGGGGCCTTAGGAGAGACCCAGTACTTC. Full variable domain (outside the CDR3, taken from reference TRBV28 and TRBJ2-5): DVKVTQSSRYLVKRTGEKVFLECVQDMDHENMFWYRQDPGLGLRLIYFSYDVKMKEKGDIPEGYSVSREKKERFSLILESASTNQTSMYLCASSLADRRGALGETQYFGPGTRLLVL.

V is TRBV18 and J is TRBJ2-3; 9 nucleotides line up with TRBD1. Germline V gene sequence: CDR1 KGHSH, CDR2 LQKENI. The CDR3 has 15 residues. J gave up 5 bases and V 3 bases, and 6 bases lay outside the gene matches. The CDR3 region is CASSPRRQGGDTQYF. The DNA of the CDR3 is TGTGCCAGCTCACCTCGCCGACAGGGGGGAGATACGCAGTATTTT. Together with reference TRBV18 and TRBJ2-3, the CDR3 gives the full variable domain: NAGVMQNPRHLVRRRGQEARLRCSPMKGHSHVYWYRQLPEEGLKFMVYLQKENIIDESGMPKERFSAEFPKEGPSILRIQQVVRGDSAAYFCASSPRRQGGDTQYFGPGTRLTVL.

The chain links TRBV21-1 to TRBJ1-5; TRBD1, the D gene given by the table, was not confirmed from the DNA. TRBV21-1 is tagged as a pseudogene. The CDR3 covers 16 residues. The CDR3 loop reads CASSKVGSGGCQPQHF. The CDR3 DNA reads TGTGCCAGCAGCAAAGTAGGTTCAGGGGGATGTCAGCCCCAGCATTTT.